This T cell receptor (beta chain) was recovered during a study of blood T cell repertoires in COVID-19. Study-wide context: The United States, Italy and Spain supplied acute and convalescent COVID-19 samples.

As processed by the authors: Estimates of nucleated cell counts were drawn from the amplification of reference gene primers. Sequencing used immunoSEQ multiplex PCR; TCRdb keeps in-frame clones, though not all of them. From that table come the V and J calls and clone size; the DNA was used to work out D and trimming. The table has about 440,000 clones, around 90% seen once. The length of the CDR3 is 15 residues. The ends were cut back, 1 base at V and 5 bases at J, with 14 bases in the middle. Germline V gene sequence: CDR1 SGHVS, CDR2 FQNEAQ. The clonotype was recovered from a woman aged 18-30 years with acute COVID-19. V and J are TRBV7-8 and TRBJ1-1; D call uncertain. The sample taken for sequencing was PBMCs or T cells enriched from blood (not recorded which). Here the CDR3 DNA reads TGTGCCAGCAGCTTAGACTCCCGGGGATGGACTGAAGCTTTCTTT. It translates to CASSLDSRGWTEAFF.